This TCR beta chain appears in the sequencing data of a study of cytomegalovirus exposure and HLA in healthy donors. Study-level points and caveats: Reportedly, diagnosis of cytomegalovirus status by the classifier showed high specificity and sensitivity. When a later analysis was performed, an Asian-associated ancestry cluster reportedly had fewer N-insertions than the approximately 700-donor mean.

PCR was performed using 60 Vbeta and 13 Jbeta primers. Here immunoSEQ multiplex PCR was the method, and the copy in TCRdb shows in-frame clones only, minus some. The sample records 75,000 to 100,000 clones, around 73% being singletons. V lost 5 bases and J lost 4, with 17 bases in between. The CDR3 consists of 15 residues. The V gene's germline CDR1 is SGHVS and CDR2 FNYEAQ. In the case of this clone: Its matching antigen is unknown.

Material: PBMCs. The receptor was isolated from a female donor in good health and CMV-seronegative. This chain links TRBV7-6 with TRBJ1-2, with D maybe TRBD1 (6 bases). The CDR3 DNA sequence: TGTGCCAGCAGCCCTCGGGACATACTGACCTATGGCTACACCTTC. Translation: CASSPRDILTYGYTF.